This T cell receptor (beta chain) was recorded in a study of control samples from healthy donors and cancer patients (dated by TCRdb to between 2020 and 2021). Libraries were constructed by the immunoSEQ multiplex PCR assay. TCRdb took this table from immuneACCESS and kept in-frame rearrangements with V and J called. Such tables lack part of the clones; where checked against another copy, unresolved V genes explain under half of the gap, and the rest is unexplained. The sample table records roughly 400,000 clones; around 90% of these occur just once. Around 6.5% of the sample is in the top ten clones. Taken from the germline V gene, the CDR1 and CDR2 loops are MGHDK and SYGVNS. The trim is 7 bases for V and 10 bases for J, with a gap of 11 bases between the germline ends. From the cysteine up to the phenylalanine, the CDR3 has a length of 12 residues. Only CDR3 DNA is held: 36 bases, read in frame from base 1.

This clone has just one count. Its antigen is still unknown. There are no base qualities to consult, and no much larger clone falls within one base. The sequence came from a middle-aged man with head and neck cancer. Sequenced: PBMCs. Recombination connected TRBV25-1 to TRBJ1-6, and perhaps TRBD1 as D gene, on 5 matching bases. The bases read TGTGCCAGCACTAAAAACAGGTCACCCCTCCACTTT. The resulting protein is CASTKNRSPLHF.